This TCR beta chain was observed in a study of blood T cell repertoires in COVID-19. CDR1 and CDR2 (germline): GTSNPN, SVGIG (reference sequence). V was trimmed by 1 base and J by 7 bases, leaving 10 bases between them. The CDR3 is made up of 13 amino acids. This clone has only a few counts. Profiling relied on immunoSEQ multiplex PCR, and the TCRdb table lists in-frame clones only, not all of them. The data show about 190,000 clones, 80% to 90% seen once. Sequencing was carried out using peripheral blood. This chain links TRBV30 with TRBJ1-4; no reliable D call. The clonotype originates from a human donor in a cohort sampled during active COVID-19. CDR3 coding DNA: TGTGCCTGGAGTGGAGGGATGGGTGAAAAACTGTTTTTT. Its protein product is CAWSGGMGEKLFF.